This entry lists 2 T cell receptor beta chains sequenced from one sample in a study of lymphopenia after photon versus proton radiotherapy. TCRdb's copy holds only in-frame clones and misses some; the assay was immunoSEQ multiplex PCR. The sample holds 65,000 to 90,000 clones, just under 95% seen once. The sample consisted of peripheral blood, taken from a patient treated with photon-based radiotherapy. Source of these receptors: a woman aged 40 to 55 with cholangiocarcinoma.

V gene TRBV30 combines with J gene TRBJ1-2; D uncertain. The CDR3 has 13 amino acids. Trimming cost V 4 bases and J 3 bases, with 12 bases left between them. The germline gives CDR1 GTSNPN, CDR2 SVGIG (reference sequence). The CDR3 DNA sequence: TGTGCCTGGAATCCCTGGGGTGACTATGGCTACACCTTC. As protein: CAWNPWGDYGYTF.

The genes are TRBV5-1 and TRBJ1-5; no clear D gene. The V end was cut by 7 bases, the J end by 11 bases, with 13 bases between. This CDR3 region has 11 residues. Germline values: CDR1 SGHRS, CDR2 YFSETQ. Written as DNA, the CDR3 is TGCGCCAGCCTCGACGTGGCGGCCCAGCATTTT. Protein product: CASLDVAAQHF.